The sequence of this TCR beta chain was determined in a study of CXCR3-negative and CXCR3-positive naive CD8 T cells. With respect to this clonotype: Its cognate antigen is unknown.

Points from the study as a whole: Memory CD8+ cells had much lower diversity, and both naive subsets had comparably high diversity.

The CDR3 has 13 amino acids. Germline CDR1 reads MDHEN; CDR2 reads SYDVKM. Carrying UMI labels, the TRB cDNA libraries were prepared through 5' RACE. TCRdb reprocessed the 5' RACE reads, keeping one entry per CDR3 protein, no DNA. The table for this sample gives about 45,000 distinct CDR3 sequences. This receptor was taken from a human donor in good health. Some clones in this sample may be carry-over from other donors' samples. Material for sequencing was naive CXCR3- CD8+ T cells from blood. The subset was: CD45RO-CCR7+CD27+CD95- naive CD8+ T cells lacking CXCR3 (TNR3-). The V gene is TRBV28, the J gene TRBJ2-7; the TRBD1 assignment by TCRdb is unverifiable without DNA. The CDR3 sequence is CATEDRVRDEQYF.